This T cell receptor beta chain was recorded in a study of Ad26.COV2.S vaccination and SARS-CoV-2 variants. Study background: Trial arm assignment for the donor was COV1001 Ad26.COV2.S.

Indicated treatment: approximately 18 received Ad26.COV2.S at low or high dose, single or two shots; 5 received placebo; per-sample allocation not given. Sampling took place 63 days after the first vaccine or placebo injection. Points from the study as a whole: TCR breadth and depth analyses may have underestimated total T cell responses. Reportedly, after vaccination the spike-specific CD8+ and CD4+ T cell responses displayed substantial breadth.

Clones were sequenced by immunoSEQ multiplex PCR, and TCRdb holds only the in-frame ones, with some missing. Seen here are 450,000 to 550,000 clones, 89% observed once, and the top ten hold around 2.5%. A note on this clone: Antigen unknown.

Germline V lookup: CDR1 LGHDT, CDR2 YNNKEL (reference sequence). V shed 5 bases and J shed 1 base, with 12 bases lying between them. The length of the CDR3 is 16 residues. The sample consisted of peripheral blood, taken in a trial of Ad26.COV2.S vaccine versus placebo. The source is a person between 18 and 59 years old who received the Ad26.COV2.S COVID-19 vaccine or a placebo. The chain employs TRBV3-1 (or the pseudogene TRBV3-2) and TRBJ1-6; TRBD1 might be the D (5 bases). CDR3 protein: CASSAGKGSYNSPLHF. The CDR3 DNA is TGTGCCAGCAGCGCGGGGAAGGGGTCCTATAATTCACCCCTCCACTTT.